This T cell receptor (beta chain) came from a study of T cell clonotyping in hematopoietic cell transplantation. Whole-study context: Recipient samples before transplant were obtained post-cytoreduction. Study-wide results and caveats: No sorting was done, leaving CD4 and CD8 contributions mixed.

Time point here: recipient sample about 28 days before transplant, after cytoreduction. Recipient blood drawn about 28 days pretransplant and days 30, 100, 180 after. The table lists this clone with a few counts. Its antigen is unidentified. The data were produced by immunoSEQ multiplex PCR, yet TCRdb's version contains in-frame clones alone and is incomplete. The sample shows 45,000 or so clones, about four fifths of them seen only once. Germline V gives CDR1 SGHTA, CDR2 FQGNSA. J lost 2 bases, V lost 5 bases, and 11 bases had no gene match. This CDR3 region has 16 residues. The sample in question was peripheral blood mononuclear cells, obtained before stem cell transplant. The chain couples TRBV7-2 to TRBJ2-5, with 7 bases identical to TRBD2. This clonotype was obtained from a man aged 55 to 70 with myelodysplastic syndrome. Some clones in this sample may be carry-over from other donors' samples. The DNA of the CDR3 is TGTGCCAGCAGCCGCTCAGGAGCTAGCGGACAAGAGACCCAGTACTTC. As protein: CASSRSGASGQETQYF.